This entry features one T cell receptor beta chain sequence. The sample holds other DNA sequences that translate to the same CDR3. The CDR3 totals 16 residues. Germline V gene lookup returns CDR1 SGHDT and CDR2 YYEEEE. The ends were cut back, 4 bases at V and 3 bases at J, with 19 bases in the middle. Assay used: immunoSEQ multiplex PCR; TCRdb lists only in-frame clones, some missing. The sample lists roughly 1 million clones, approximately 70% occurring once. The data stem from a study of shared clonotypes between healthy human individuals. Study context: CD4 naive and CD4 memory each took three plates per donor, while CD8 naive took two and CD8 memory one.

In the CD4+ fraction, cells were divided into CD45RA+ naive and CD45RA-negative memory subsets. This sequence originates from a man aged 18 to 29 in good health. This sequence joins TRBV5-6 and TRBJ2-5; possibly TRBD2 for D (5 bases). The specimen was memory CD4+ T cells sorted from blood. As to subset: CD45RA-negative fraction. The CDR3 nucleotides read TGTGCCAGCAGCCCGAGTGGCGGAGGTACGAAAGAGACCCAGTACTTC. Its translation is CASSPSGGGTKETQYF.